This section outlines one T cell receptor beta chain sequence together with its context. Its antigen is as yet unknown. Generated by immunoSEQ multiplex PCR, the TCRdb table keeps only in-frame clones and is missing some. The repertoire holds 40,000 to 55,000 clones, with roughly 90% as singletons. This entry belongs to a study of T cell responses to AZD1222 COVID-19 vaccine. Findings and limits, study-wide: AZD1222 recipients seropositive at baseline numbered only 6 or 7. Donors were chiefly white British, with a greater number of females, and clonal diversity was perhaps underestimated.

Second doses that came at about 4 or about 12 weeks were put together. V was pared by 5 bases and J by 0 bases, with 7 bases of the junction left unmatched. The CDR3 runs 16 residues. The V gene's germline CDR1 is MDHEN and CDR2 SYDVKM. This receptor was identified in an adult who received the AZD1222 COVID-19 vaccine. This chain joins TRBV28 and TRBJ2-7, with 10 bases matching TRBD2. The sample here was peripheral blood, taken 28 days after the second AZD1222 dose. For the CDR3, the DNA is TGTGCCAGCAGTCGCCCTAGGACTAGCGGCTCCTACGAGCAGTACTTC. It is translated as CASSRPRTSGSYEQYF.